The entry below describes one T cell receptor beta chain. The sample belongs to a study of shared clonotypes between healthy human individuals. Produced via immunoSEQ multiplex PCR; TCRdb's table is partial and in-frame only. The table records millions of clones, 85% to 95% of them present only once. The sequence derives from a man younger than 35 in good health. Sequencing was performed on naive CD4+ T cells sorted from blood. The sample's subset: CD45RA+ positively selected.

CDR3 sequence: CASSERAGRFTGNTIYF. The CDR3 nucleotides read TGTGCCAGCAGTGAAAGGGCAGGGAGGTTTACTGGAAACACCATATATTTT. The chain combines TRBV2 with TRBJ1-3, with D perhaps matching TRBD1 (5 bases). V gave up 2 bases and J gave up 2 bases, with 16 bases separating them. Germline V gene data show CDR1 as SNHLY and CDR2 as FYNNEI. The CDR3 extends over 17 amino acids.